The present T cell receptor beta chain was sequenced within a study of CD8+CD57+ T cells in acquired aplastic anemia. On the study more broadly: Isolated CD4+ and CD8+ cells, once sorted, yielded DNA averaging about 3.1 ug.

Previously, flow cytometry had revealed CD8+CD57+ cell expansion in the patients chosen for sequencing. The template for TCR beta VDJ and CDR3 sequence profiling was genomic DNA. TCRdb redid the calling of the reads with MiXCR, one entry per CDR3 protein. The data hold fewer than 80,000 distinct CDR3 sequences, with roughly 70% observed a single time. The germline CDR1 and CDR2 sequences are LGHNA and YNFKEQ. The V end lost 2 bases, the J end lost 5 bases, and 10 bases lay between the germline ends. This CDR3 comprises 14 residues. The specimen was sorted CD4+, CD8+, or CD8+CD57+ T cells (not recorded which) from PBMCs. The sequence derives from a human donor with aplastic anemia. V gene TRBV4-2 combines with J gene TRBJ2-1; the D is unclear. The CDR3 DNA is TGTGCCAGCAGCCAAATGGATGTCGACAATGAGCAGTTCTTC. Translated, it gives CASSQMDVDNEQFF.